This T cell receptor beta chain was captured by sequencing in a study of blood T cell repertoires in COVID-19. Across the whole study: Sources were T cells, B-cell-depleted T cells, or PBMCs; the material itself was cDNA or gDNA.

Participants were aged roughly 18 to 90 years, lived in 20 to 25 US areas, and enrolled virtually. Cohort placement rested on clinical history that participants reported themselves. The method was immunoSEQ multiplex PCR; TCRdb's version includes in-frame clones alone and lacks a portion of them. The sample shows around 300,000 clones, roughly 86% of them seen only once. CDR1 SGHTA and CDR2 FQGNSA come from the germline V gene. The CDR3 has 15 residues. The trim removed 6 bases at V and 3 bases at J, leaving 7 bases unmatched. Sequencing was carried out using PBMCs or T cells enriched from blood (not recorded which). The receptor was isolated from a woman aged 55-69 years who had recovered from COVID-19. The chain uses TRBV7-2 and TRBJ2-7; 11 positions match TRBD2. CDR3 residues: CASRTSGTSGYEQYF. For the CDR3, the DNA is TGTGCCAGCAGAACGTCCGGGACTAGCGGCTACGAGCAGTACTTC.